This T cell receptor beta chain emerged from a study of CD8+ T cells in alopecia areata. The CDR3 runs to 12 residues. Germline CDR1 SEHNR, CDR2 FQNEAQ (reference sequence). V shed 8 bases and J shed 6 bases, with 11 bases lying between them. The authors extracted RNA and reverse transcribed it into cDNA as the sequencing template. Sequencing was performed with immunoSEQ multiplex PCR; in TCRdb, only in-frame clones are kept and a portion is missing. Of under 130,000 clones listed, just over 85% are singletons. Treatment given: oral pan-JAK inhibitor, 5-10 mg twice daily. V usage is TRBV7-9 and J usage is TRBJ2-1; D unresolved. This TCR was sampled from a human donor with alopecia areata. The input for sequencing was CD8+ T cells sorted from blood, taken at roughly week 30, from a patient treated with tofacitinib. CDR3 amino acids: CASQRDSNEQFF. The DNA for the CDR3 is TGTGCCAGCCAACGAGATTCCAATGAGCAGTTCTTC.